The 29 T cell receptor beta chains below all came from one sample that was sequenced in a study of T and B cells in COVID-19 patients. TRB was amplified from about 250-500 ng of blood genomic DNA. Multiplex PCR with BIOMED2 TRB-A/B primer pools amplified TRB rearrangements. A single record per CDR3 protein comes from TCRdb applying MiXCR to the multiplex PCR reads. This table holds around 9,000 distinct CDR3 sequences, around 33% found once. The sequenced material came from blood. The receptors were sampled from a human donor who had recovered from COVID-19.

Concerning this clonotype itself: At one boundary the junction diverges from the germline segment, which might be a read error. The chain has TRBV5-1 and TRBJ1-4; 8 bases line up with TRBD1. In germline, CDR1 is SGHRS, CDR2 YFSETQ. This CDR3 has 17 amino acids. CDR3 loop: CASSFSGGYNRNEKLFF. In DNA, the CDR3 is TGTGCCAGCAGCTTTTCAGGGGGCTACAATCGGAATGAAAAACTGTTTTTT.

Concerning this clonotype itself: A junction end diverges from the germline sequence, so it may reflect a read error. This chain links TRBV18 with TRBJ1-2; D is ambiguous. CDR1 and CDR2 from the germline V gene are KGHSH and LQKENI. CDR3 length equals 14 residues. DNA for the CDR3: TGTGCCAGCTCCCCACTCGACGCTAACTATGGCTACACCTTC. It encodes CASSPLDANYGYTF.

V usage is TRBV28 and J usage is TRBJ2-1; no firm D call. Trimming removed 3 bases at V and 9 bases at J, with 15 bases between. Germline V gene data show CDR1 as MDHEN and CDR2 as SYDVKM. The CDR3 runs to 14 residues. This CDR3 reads CASSFESARGEQFF. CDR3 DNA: TGTGCCAGCAGTTTTGAGTCCGCACGAGGTGAGCAGTTCTTC. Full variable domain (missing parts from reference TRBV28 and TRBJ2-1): DVKVTQSSRYLVKRTGEKVFLECVQDMDHENMFWYRQDPGLGLRLIYFSYDVKMKEKGDIPEGYSVSREKKERFSLILESASTNQTSMYLCASSFESARGEQFFGPGTRLTVL.

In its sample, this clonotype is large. CDR3 bases: TGTGCCATCAGTGACAGGGGTCGAGAAGAGACCCAGTACTTC. The encoded protein is CAISDRGREETQYF. J is TRBJ2-5 and V is TRBV10-3; the D gene is possibly TRBD1 (6 bases). This CDR3 is 14 amino acids long. V lost 3 bases to trimming and J lost 3 bases, with 11 bases between them. CDR1 is ENHRY, CDR2 SYGVKD, per germline.

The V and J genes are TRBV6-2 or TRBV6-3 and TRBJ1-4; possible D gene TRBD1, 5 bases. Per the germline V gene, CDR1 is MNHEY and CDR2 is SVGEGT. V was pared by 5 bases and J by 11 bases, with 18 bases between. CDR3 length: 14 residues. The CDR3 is CASSQEGDRGKLFF. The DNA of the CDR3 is TGTGCCAGCAGTCAGGAGGGCGACCGGGGGAAACTGTTTTTT.

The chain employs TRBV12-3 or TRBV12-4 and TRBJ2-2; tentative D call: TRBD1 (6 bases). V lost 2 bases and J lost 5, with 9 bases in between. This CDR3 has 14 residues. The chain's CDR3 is CASSLTGPTGELFF. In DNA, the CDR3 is TGTGCCAGCAGTTTAACAGGGCCGACCGGGGAGCTGTTTTTT.

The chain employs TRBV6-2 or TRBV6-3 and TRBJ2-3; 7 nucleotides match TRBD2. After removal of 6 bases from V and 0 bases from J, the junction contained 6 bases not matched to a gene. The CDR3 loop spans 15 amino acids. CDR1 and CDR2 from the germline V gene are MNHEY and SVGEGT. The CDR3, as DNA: TGTGCCAGCAGCATCCTAGCGGTGAGCACAGATACGCAGTATTTT. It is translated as CASSILAVSTDTQYF.

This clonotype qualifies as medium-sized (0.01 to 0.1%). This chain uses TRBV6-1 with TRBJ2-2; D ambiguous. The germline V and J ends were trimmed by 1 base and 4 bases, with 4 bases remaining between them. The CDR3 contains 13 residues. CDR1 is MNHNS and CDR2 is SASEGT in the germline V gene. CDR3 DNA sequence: TGTGCCAGCAGTGAAGTCCGCACCGGGGAGCTGTTTTTT. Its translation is CASSEVRTGELFF.

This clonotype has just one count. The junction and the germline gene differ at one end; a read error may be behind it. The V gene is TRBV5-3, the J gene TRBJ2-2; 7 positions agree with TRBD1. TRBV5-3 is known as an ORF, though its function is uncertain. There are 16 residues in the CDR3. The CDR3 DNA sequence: TGCGCCAGCAGCTGGTTGTGGACAGGGAACACCGGGGAGCTGTTTTTT. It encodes CASSWLWTGNTGELFF.

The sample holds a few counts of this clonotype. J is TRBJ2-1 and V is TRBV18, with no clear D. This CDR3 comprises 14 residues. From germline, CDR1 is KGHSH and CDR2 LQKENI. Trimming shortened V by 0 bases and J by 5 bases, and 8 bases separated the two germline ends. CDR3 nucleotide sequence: TGTGCCAGCTCACCACCGTCCCAGAACAATGAGCAGTTCTTC. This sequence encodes CASSPPSQNNEQFF.

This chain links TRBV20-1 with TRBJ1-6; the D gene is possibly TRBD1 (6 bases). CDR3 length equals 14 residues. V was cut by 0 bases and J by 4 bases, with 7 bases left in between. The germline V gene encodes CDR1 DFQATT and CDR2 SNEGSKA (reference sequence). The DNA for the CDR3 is TGCAGTGCTAGAGAGGGACAATATAATTCACCCCTCCACTTT. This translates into CSAREGQYNSPLHF.

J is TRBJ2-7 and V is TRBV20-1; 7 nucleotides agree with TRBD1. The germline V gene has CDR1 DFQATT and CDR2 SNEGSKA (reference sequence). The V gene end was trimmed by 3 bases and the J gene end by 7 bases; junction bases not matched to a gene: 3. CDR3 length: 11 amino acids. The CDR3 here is CSASPGGEQYF. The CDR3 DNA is TGCAGTGCTAGTCCAGGGGGTGAGCAGTACTTC.

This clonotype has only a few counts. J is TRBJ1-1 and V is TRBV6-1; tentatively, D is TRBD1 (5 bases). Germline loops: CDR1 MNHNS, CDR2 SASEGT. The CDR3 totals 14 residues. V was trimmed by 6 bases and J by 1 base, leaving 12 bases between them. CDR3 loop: CASSRQSGNTEAFF. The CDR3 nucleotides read TGTGCCAGCAGCCGACAGAGCGGGAACACTGAAGCTTTCTTT.

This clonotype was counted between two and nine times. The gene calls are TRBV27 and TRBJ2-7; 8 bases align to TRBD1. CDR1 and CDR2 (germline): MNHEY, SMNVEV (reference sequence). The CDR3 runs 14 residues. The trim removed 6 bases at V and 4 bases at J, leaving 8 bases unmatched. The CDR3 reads CASSYEQGDYEQYF. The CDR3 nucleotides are TGTGCCAGCAGCTATGAACAGGGGGATTACGAGCAGTACTTC.

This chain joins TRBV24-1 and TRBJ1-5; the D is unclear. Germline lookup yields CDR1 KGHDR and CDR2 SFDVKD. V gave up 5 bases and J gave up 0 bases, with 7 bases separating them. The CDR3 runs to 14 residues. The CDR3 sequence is CATSVRHSNQPQHF. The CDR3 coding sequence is TGTGCCACCAGTGTACGGCATAGCAATCAGCCCCAGCATTTT.

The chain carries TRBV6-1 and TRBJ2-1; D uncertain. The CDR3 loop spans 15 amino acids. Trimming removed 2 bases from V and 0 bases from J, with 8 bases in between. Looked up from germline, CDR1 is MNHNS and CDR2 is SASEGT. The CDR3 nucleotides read TGTGCCAGCAGTGAACTACCGGACTCCTACAATGAGCAGTTCTTC. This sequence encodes CASSELPDSYNEQFF.

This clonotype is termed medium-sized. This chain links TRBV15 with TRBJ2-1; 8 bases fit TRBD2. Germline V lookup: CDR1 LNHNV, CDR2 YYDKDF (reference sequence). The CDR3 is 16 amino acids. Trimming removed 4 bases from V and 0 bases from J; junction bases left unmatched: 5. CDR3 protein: CATSNRGGSSYNEQFF. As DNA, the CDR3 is TGTGCCACCAGCAACCGCGGGGGGTCCTCCTACAATGAGCAGTTCTTC.

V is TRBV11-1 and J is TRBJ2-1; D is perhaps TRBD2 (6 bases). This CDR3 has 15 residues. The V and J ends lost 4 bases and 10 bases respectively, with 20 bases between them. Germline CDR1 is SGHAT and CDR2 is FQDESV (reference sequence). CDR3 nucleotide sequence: TGTGCCAGCAGCTCAAACTCGGGAGTTTCTTTCGAGCAGTTCTTC. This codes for CASSSNSGVSFEQFF.

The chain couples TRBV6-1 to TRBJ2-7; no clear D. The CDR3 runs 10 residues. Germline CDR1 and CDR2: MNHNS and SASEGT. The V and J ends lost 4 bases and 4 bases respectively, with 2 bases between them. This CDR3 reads CASSAYEQYF. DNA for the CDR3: TGTGCCAGCAGTGCTTACGAGCAGTACTTC.

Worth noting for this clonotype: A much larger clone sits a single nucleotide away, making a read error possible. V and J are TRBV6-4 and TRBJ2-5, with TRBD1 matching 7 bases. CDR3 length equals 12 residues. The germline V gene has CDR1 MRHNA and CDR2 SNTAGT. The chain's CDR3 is CARSSGQETQYF. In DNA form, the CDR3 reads TGTGCCCGCAGCTCGGGACAGGAGACCCAGTACTTC.

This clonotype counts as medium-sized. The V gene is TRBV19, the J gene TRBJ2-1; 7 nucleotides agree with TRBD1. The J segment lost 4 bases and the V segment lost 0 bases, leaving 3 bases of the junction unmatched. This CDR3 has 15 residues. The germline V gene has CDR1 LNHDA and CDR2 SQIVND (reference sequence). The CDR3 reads CASSIDGDRYNEQFF. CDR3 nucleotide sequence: TGTGCCAGTAGTATAGATGGGGACAGATACAATGAGCAGTTCTTC.

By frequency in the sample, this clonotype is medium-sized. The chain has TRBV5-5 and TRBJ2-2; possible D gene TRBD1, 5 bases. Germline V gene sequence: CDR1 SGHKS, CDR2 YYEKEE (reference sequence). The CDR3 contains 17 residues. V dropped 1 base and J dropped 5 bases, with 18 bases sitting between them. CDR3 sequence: CASSLSVPGSRTGELFF. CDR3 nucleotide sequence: TGTGCCAGCAGCTTGTCGGTTCCAGGGTCGCGGACCGGGGAGCTGTTTTTT.

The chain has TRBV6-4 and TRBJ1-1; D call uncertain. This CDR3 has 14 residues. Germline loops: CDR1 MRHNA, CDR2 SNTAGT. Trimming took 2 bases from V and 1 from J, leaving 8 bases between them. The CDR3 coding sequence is TGTGCCAGCAGTGACAGCCCCGGGAACACTGAAGCTTTCTTT. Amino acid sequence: CASSDSPGNTEAFF.

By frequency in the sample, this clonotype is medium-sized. CDR3 loop: CASSLRSTETQYF. As DNA, the CDR3 is TGTGCCAGCAGCTTACGTTCGACGGAGACCCAGTACTTC. The chain couples TRBV11-1 to TRBJ2-5; D remains unclear. This CDR3 contains 13 residues. In germline, CDR1 is SGHAT, CDR2 FQDESV (reference sequence). Trimming shortened V by 2 bases and J by 5 bases, and 9 bases separated the two germline ends.

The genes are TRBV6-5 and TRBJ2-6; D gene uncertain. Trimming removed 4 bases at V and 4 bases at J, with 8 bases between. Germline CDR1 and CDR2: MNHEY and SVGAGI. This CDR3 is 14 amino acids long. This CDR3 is CASSSNSGANVLTF. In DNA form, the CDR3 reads TGTGCCAGCAGTTCGAACTCGGGGGCCAACGTCCTGACTTTC.

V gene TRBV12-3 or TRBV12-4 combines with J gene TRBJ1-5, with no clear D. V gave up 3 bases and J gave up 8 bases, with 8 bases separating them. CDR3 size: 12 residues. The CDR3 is CASSLGWEPQHF. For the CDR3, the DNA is TGTGCCAGCAGTTTGGGTTGGGAGCCCCAGCATTTT.

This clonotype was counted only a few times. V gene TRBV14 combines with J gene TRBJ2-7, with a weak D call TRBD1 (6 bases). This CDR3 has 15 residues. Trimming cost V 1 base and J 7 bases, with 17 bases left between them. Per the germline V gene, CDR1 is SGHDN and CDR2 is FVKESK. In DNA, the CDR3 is TGTGCCAGCAGCCAAGGACAAGACAGGTCCATGGAGCAGTACTTC. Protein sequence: CASSQGQDRSMEQYF.

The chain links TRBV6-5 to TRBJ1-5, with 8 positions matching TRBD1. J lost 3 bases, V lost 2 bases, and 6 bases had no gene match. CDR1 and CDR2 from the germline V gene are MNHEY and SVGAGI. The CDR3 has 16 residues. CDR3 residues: CASSYGTGGINQPQHF. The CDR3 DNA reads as TGTGCCAGCAGTTACGGGACAGGTGGAATCAATCAGCCCCAGCATTTT.

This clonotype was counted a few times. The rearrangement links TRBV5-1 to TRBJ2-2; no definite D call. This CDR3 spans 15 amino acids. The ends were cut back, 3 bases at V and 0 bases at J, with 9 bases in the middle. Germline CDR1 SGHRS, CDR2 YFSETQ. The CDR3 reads CASSSDGTNTGELFF. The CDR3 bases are TGCGCCAGCAGCTCGGACGGAACGAACACCGGGGAGCTGTTTTTT.